This T cell receptor (beta chain) was identified in a study of blood T cell repertoires in COVID-19. Study background: COVID-19 samples collected from the United States, Italy and Spain covered acute and convalescent phases.

This CDR3 is 12 amino acids long. Per germline, CDR1 GTSNPN and CDR2 SVGIG (reference sequence). Trimming took 3 bases from V and 6 from J, leaving 10 bases between them. The protocol was immunoSEQ multiplex PCR, while the TCRdb copy is restricted to in-frame clones and leaves out a portion. The sample has under 450,000 clones; approximately 80% are singletons. The sequenced sample consisted of peripheral blood. The clonotype comes from a human donor with acute or convalescent COVID-19. The donor label of this sample is uncertain. The chain uses TRBV30 and TRBJ2-3; tentative D call: TRBD1 (6 bases). CDR3 nucleotide sequence: TGTGCCTGGAGCACTCAGGGGGATACGCAGTATTTT. Its translation is CAWSTQGDTQYF.